The present entry profiles one T cell receptor beta chain with its context. This entry is derived from a study of blood T cell repertoires in COVID-19. Study at large: The United States, Italy and Spain provided the acute and convalescent COVID-19 samples. The analysed material was cDNA or gDNA that came from T cells, B-cell-depleted T cells, or PBMCs.

Under the authors' procedure: Amplification with reference gene primers provided the estimates of nucleated cell counts. The data were produced by immunoSEQ multiplex PCR, yet TCRdb's version contains in-frame clones alone and is incomplete. Clonal size and the V and J genes are those of that table, whereas D and trimming came from the DNA. The sample holds 150,000 to 200,000 clones, over 80% seen once. Sequenced input: peripheral blood. The TCR was taken from a woman in her 50s with acute or convalescent COVID-19.

The CDR3 spells CAWTRDKNTEAFF. The CDR3 nucleotides are TGTGCCTGGACCCGGGACAAGAACACTGAAGCTTTCTTT. V is TRBV30 and J is TRBJ1-1; D is perhaps TRBD1 (6 bases). Trimming shortened V by 4 bases and J by 1 base, and 10 bases separated the two germline ends. Looked up from germline, CDR1 is GTSNPN and CDR2 is SVGIG (reference sequence). This CDR3 spans 13 amino acids.